This TCR beta chain is drawn from a study of blood T cell repertoires in COVID-19. In the study overall: T cells, B-cell-depleted T cells, or PBMCs provided the cDNA or gDNA that served as material.

The germline CDR1 and CDR2 sequences are SGHDN and FVKESK. CDR3 size: 15 residues. V lost 3 bases and J lost 2; bases outside the gene matches: 2. The authors' processing: Amplification of reference gene primers provided the estimated nucleated cell counts. Clones were sequenced by immunoSEQ multiplex PCR, and TCRdb holds only the in-frame ones, with some missing. V and J calls and clone size are copied from that table; D and trimming were computed from the DNA. The sample contains 130,000 or so clones, about 83% of which appear only once. What was sequenced was peripheral blood. This chain uses TRBV14 with TRBJ2-1; the match to TRBD2 covers 9 bases. The source of this sequence is a man older than 75 with active or convalescent COVID-19. In nucleotides, the CDR3 is TGTGCCAGCAGCCATCGCGGGGGGGCCTACAATGAGCAGTTCTTC. This encodes CASSHRGGAYNEQFF.